This TCR beta chain derives from a study of regulatory T cells in long-lasting Graves disease (dated by TCRdb to the early 2020s). For context, the study as a whole: Patients with newly diagnosed Graves' disease had been on antithyroid drugs for under 3 months. Peripheral blood TCR sequencing and RNA sequencing compared persistent Graves' disease patients with newly diagnosed Graves' disease patients. The study took place in China and was registered as a clinical trial. A total of 33 samples underwent TCR sequencing, from some 13 patients with persistent Graves' disease and some 20 patients with newly diagnosed Graves' disease. General conclusions and limits of the study: A larger number of public clonotypes was shared among persistent patients (around 2,700) than among newly diagnosed patients (about 990). Only peripheral blood was studied, because thyroid tissue, the primary lesion, was inaccessible. Compared with newly diagnosed patients, persistent Graves' disease patients had lower TCR Shannon entropy and fewer highly expanded clones, which suggests clonal expansion. Sequencing and analysis were limited to the TCR beta chain. The small sample size was acknowledged by the authors as a limitation that may reduce accuracy. TRBV28, TRBJ1-2 and TRBJ2-5 were preferentially used in persistent disease, while TRBV20-1 and TRBJ2-1 were favored in newly diagnosed disease.

The germline V gene encodes CDR1 SGHRS and CDR2 YFSETQ. The CDR3, from cysteine to phenylalanine, totals 14 residues. Kept here is only the CDR3 DNA, which spans 42 bases and is read in frame from base 1. V was cut back by 3 bases and J by 2 bases, leaving a gap of 11 bases between them. The time point label, as the study defines it: newly diagnosed GD, antithyroid drugs for less than 3 months. RNA was extracted from PBMCs in TRIzol for both TCR sequencing and RNA sequencing. Graves' disease was diagnosed according to American Thyroid Association guidelines. Recruitment of patients was carried out at an endocrinology department in Xi'an, China. From each patient, about 9 milliliters of peripheral blood was collected into an EDTA anticoagulant tube. Ficoll Paque Plus density gradient separation was used to isolate PBMCs, and no further T cell sorting was performed. RNA quality was checked with an Agilent 2100 Bioanalyzer and agarose gel, and concentration with a NanoDrop 2000.

Library construction relied on multiplex PCR. TCRdb shows the sequencer as Illumina HiSeq 4000. iRepertoire HTBI primers and Arm-PCR amplification of CDR3 regions were used to construct TCR beta libraries. Before sequencing, the PCR products underwent gel purification. Turning to the authors' computational methods: Gene usage analysis of CDR3 amino acid clonotypes used the 55 to 65 TRBV and 14 TRBJ segments found across samples. Filtered high-quality paired reads were merged into contigs using COPE and FqMerger. Contigs were aligned with BLAST to IMGT TRBV, TRBD and TRBJ reference genes, and CDR3 was defined per IMGT. Any clonotype with a frequency above 0.1% was classified as a highly expanded clone. Shannon entropy served as the measure of repertoire diversity, while the Gini coefficient captured V-J evenness. Public clonotypes were defined as clonotypes shared by more than one individual. TCRdb trimmed public reads at Q25 via fastp, called clones via MiXCR and kept in-frame beta chains. Every entry covers one CDR3 protein and lists the most common genes and DNA from its rows. The V and J calls shown here were made by TCRdb, not taken from the authors' results. This sample gives 420,000 or so distinct CDR3 sequences in total; about 16% of them show up just once. 20% to 25% of the sample goes to the ten largest clones.

This clonotype was picked up a small number of times. Its specific antigen is unknown. No qualities accompany the bases; no much larger clone lies one base away. This sample also appeared in a second study, on T cells in Graves' hyperthyroidism and ophthalmopathy. The second source states: A patient counted as having stable Graves' hyperthyroidism if no progression to ophthalmopathy occurred over 18 months of follow-up. Hyperthyroidism patients were aged 18 to 65 years and newly diagnosed, with disease duration of less than 2 months. The study excluded patients with uncontrolled infections, other autoimmune diseases, pregnancy or lactation. Diagnoses relied on clinical symptoms, serum thyroxine and TRAb, thyroid ultrasound and orbital computed tomography. A first-round RT-PCR of the TCR CDR3 used the HTBI primer set with the Qiagen OneStep RT-PCR kit. Blood samples also contained most of the expanded thyroid clonotypes (frequency above 0.001), which suggests that blood repertoires may reflect thyroid immune responses. A model built on a 13 V-J signature distinguished ophthalmopathy from stable hyperthyroidism, reaching about 89% sensitivity and around 82% specificity in cross-validation and 80%/75% in testing. In validation, the model predicted progression to ophthalmopathy with about 71% sensitivity and 72.22% specificity, a median of about 6.7 months before onset. To identify distinguishing TCR V-J signatures, a discovery cohort of 95 to 100 patients was used, comprising some 45 with Graves' ophthalmopathy and under 60 with stable Graves' hyperthyroidism. Prospective prediction of ophthalmopathy was tested in an independent validation cohort consisting of 18 to 20 hyperthyroidism patients and around 17 patients who later progressed to ophthalmopathy. The 95 to 100 discovery patients were divided at random into training and test sets in a 7:3 ratio. In addition, the study compared T-cell repertoires in thyroid tissue and in blood from six Graves' hyperthyroidism patients. Once sampling was done, hyperthyroidism patients were given methimazole at a starting dose of 30 mg daily, whereas ophthalmopathy patients were given high-dose intravenous methylprednisolone. A second multiplex PCR round built the libraries, followed by size selection and purification. Paired-end sequencing of the libraries was performed with 100 bp reads on an Illumina HiSeq2000. Raw data were processed with SOAPnuke, discarding reads with adapters, uncalled bases, mean Phred below 15, or no exact constant-primer or identifier match. COPE v1.2.5 was used to merge the high-quality paired reads, and each unique nucleotide sequence was defined as a clonotype. Clonotypes were aligned to IMGT TRBV, TRBD and TRBJ reference segments using MiTCR v1.1. Only V-J combinations with frequency above 0.0001, covering 99% to 99.2% of repertoires, were analysed. The TCS score was defined as the ratio of F50 (clonal expansion) to E x V (chaos), calculated using BLOSUM62-based TCRdist between CDR3 peptides within each V-J. Welch's t-statistics and random forest reduced around 520 V-J features to roughly 13, which were used in a naive Bayes classifier (R e1071). Sample size was not statistically predetermined, and investigators were not blinded to group allocation. According to the paper, TCR Vbeta CDR3 sequencing was carried out on some 130 peripheral blood samples, which came from more than 40 ophthalmopathy, 80 or so hyperthyroidism and roughly 17 progressor patients.

The V and J segments used are TRBV5-1 and TRBJ2-5, with a tentative D call of TRBD1 or TRBD2, each matching 5 bases. This clonotype was sampled from a woman under 30 with Graves disease. Donor details come from another sample of the same person, matched by shared clones. Sequenced material: peripheral blood mononuclear cells (PBMCs), taken at new diagnosis, from a patient treated with antithyroid drugs. The DNA sequence is TGCGCCAGCAGCTCCGGGGCGCCACAAGAGACCCAGTACTTC. This gives the protein CASSSGAPQETQYF.